The following is a TCR beta chain sequence with its context. The assay was immunoSEQ multiplex PCR, and TCRdb's table has in-frame clones only and misses some. The profile shows 2 million to 3 million clones, approximately 93% of them singletons. The CDR3 totals 18 residues. These data belong to a study of shared clonotypes between healthy human individuals. J is TRBJ2-1 and V is TRBV1; the D segment call TRBD2 is taken from the table without a DNA check. TRBV1 is listed as a pseudogene. This TCR was recovered from a man in his late teens or twenties in good health. Some clones in this sample may be carry-over from other donors' samples. Sequencing was carried out using naive CD4+ T cells from PBMCs. Noted subset: CD45RA+ positively selected. The CDR3 loop is CTSSQGDQILRSYNEQFF. The CDR3 DNA reads as TGCACCAGCAGCCAAGGAGACCAAATTTTGCGGTCCTACAATGAGCAGTTCTTC.